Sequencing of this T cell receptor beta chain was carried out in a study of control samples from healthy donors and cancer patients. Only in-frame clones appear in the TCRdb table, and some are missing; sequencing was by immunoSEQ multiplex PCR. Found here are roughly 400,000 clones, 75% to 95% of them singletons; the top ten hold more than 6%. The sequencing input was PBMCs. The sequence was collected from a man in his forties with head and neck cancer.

The CDR3 DNA reads TGTGCCAGCAGCCGGCTCCTCAGGGGCGATGAGCAGTTCTTC. It specifies CASSRLLRGDEQFF. This chain connects TRBV4-2 to TRBJ2-1, with a weak D call TRBD1 (6 bases). Per the germline V gene, CDR1 is LGHNA and CDR2 is YNFKEQ. This CDR3 region has 14 residues. Trimming stripped 4 bases from V and 8 bases from J, with 15 bases between.